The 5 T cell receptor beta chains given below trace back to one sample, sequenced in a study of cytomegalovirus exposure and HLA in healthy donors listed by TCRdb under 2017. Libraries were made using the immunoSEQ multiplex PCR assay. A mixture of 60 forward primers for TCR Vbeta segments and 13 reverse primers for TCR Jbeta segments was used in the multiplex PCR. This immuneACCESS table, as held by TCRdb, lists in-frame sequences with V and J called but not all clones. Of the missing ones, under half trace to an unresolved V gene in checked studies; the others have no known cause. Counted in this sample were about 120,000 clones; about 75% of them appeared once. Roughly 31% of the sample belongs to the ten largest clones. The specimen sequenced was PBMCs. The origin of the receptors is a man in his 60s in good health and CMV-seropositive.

CDR3 loop: CASSAGTGVALEQYF. The CDR3 DNA sequence: TGCGCCAGCAGCGCGGGGACAGGAGTGGCCCTCGAGCAGTACTTC. The chain carries TRBV5-1 and TRBJ2-5; TRBD1 matches at 8 bases. TRBJ2-7 matches the DNA end more closely, so the J call is doubtful. The germline CDR1 and CDR2 sequences are SGHRS and YFSETQ. The CDR3 runs 15 residues.

The CDR3 DNA is TGCGCCAGCAGCATTAACCGGGACAGGAACACTGAAGCTTTCTTT. Encoded protein: CASSINRDRNTEAFF. The rearrangement uses TRBV5-1 and TRBJ1-1, with TRBD1 matching over 7 bases. This CDR3 contains 15 residues. Per the germline V gene, CDR1 is SGHRS and CDR2 is YFSETQ. Germline trimming cut 4 bases from V and 1 base from J; bases unmatched to any gene: 7.

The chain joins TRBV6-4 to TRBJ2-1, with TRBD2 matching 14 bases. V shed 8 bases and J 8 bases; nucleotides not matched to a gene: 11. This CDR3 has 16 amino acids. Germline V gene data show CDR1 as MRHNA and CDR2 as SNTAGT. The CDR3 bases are TGTGCCAGCGGTTTATCCGGGACTAGCGGGAGTGATGAGCAGTTCTTC. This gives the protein CASGLSGTSGSDEQFF.

CDR3 in amino acids: CASSVQGLASGETQYF. Here the CDR3 DNA reads TGTGCCAGCAGCGTACAAGGACTAGCGTCGGGGGAGACCCAGTACTTC. This chain uses TRBV9 with TRBJ2-5; 9 nucleotides align to TRBD2. This CDR3 has 16 residues. V shed 1 base, J shed 5 bases, and the junction held 9 bases outside the gene matches. CDR1 is SGDLS and CDR2 is YYNGEE in the germline V gene.

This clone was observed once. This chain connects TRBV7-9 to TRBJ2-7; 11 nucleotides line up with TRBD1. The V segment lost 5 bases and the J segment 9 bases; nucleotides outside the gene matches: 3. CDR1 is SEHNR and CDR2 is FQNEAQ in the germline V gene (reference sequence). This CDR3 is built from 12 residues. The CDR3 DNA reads TGTGCCAGCAGCCCGGGACAGGGGGTGCAGTACTTC. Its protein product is CASSPGQGVQYF. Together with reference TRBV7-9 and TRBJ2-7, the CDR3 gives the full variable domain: DTGVSQNPRHKITKRGQNVTFRCDPISEHNRLYWYRQTLGQGPEFLTYFQNEAQLEKSRLLSDRFSAERPKGSFSTLEIQRTEQGDSAMYLCASSPGQGVQYFGPGTRLTVT.